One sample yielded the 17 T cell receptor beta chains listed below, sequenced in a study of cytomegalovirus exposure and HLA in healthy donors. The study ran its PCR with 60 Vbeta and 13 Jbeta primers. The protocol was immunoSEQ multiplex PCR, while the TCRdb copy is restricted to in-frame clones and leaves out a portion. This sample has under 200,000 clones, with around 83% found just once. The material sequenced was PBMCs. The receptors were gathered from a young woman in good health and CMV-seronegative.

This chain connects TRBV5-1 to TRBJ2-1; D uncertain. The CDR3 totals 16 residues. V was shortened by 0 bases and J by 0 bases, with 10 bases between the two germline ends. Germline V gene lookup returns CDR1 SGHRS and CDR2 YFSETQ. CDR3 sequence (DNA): TGCGCCAGCAGCTTGGGGGCCCACAGCTCCTACAATGAGCAGTTCTTC. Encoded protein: CASSLGAHSSYNEQFF. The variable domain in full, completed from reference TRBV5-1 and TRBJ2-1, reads KAGVTQTPRYLIKTRGQQVTLSCSPISGHRSVSWYQQTPGQGLQFLFEYFSETQRNKGNFPGRFSGRQFSNSRSEMNVSTLELGDSALYLCASSLGAHSSYNEQFFGPGTRLTVL.

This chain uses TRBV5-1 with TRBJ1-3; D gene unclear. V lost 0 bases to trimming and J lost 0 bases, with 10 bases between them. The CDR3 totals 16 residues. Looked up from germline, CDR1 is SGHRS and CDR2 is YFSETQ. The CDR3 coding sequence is TGCGCCAGCAGCTTGGAGGAGAACATCTCTGGAAACACCATATATTTT. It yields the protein CASSLEENISGNTIYF.

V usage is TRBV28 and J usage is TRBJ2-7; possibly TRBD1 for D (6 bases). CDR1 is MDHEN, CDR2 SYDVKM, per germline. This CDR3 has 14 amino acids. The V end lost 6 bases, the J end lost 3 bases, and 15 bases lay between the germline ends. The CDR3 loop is CASRIRGSVYEQYF. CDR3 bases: TGTGCCAGCAGAATCAGGGGATCGGTCTACGAGCAGTACTTC. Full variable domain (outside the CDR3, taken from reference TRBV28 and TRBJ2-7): DVKVTQSSRYLVKRTGEKVFLECVQDMDHENMFWYRQDPGLGLRLIYFSYDVKMKEKGDIPEGYSVSREKKERFSLILESASTNQTSMYLCASRIRGSVYEQYFGPGTRLTVT.

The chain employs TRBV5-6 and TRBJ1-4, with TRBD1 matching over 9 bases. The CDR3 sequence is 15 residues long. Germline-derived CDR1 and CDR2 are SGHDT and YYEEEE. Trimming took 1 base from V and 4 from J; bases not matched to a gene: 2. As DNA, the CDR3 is TGTGCCAGCAGCTTGCGGGACAGGGTTAATGAAAAACTGTTTTTT. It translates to CASSLRDRVNEKLFF.

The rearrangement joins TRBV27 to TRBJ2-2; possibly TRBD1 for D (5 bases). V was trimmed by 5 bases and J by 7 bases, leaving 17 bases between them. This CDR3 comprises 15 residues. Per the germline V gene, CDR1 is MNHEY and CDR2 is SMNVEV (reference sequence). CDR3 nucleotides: TGTGCCAGCAGTCGGCGACAGAGTTACGACGGGGAGCTGTTTTTT. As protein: CASSRRQSYDGELFF.

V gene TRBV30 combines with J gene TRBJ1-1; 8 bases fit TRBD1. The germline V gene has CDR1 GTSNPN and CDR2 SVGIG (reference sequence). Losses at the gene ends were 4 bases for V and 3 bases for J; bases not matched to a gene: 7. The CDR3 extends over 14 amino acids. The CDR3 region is CAWTQGAMDTEAFF. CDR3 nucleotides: TGTGCCTGGACCCAGGGGGCAATGGACACTGAAGCTTTCTTT.

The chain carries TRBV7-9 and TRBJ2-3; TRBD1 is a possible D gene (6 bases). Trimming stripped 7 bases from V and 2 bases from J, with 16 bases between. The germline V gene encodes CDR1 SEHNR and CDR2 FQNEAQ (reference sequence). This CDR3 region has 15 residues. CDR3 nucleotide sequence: TGTGCCAGCAACGGTAGGGCAGGGGACACAGATACGCAGTATTTT. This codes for CASNGRAGDTDTQYF.

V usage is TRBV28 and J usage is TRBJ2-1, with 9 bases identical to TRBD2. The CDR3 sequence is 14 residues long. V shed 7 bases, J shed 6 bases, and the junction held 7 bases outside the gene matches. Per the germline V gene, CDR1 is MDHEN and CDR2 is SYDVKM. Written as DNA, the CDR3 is TGTGCCAGCAAGACCGGGACTAGCCCCAATGAGCAGTTCTTC. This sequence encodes CASKTGTSPNEQFF.

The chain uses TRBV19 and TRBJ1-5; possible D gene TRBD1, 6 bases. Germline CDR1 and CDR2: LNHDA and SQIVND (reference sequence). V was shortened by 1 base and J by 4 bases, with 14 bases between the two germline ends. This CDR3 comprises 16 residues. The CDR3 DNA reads TGTGCCAGTAGTATAGTGGCAGGGGAGGGAAATCAGCCCCAGCATTTT. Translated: CASSIVAGEGNQPQHF. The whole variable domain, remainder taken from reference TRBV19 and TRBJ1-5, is DGGITQSPKYLFRKEGQNVTLSCEQNLNHDAMYWYRQDPGQGLRLIYYSQIVNDFQKGDIAEGYSVSREKKESFPLTVTSAQKNPTAFYLCASSIVAGEGNQPQHFGDGTRLSIL.

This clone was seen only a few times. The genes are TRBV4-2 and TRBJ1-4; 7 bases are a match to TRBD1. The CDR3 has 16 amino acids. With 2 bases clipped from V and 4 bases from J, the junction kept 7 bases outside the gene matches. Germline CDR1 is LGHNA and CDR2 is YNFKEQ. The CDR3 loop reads CASSQPGTDNNEKLFF. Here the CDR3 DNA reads TGTGCCAGCAGCCAACCGGGGACAGACAATAATGAAAAACTGTTTTTT.

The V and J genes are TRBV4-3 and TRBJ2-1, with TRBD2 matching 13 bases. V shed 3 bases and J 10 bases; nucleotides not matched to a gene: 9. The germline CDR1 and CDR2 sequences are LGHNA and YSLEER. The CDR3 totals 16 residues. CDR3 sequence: CASSQDGTSGTREQFF. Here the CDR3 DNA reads TGCGCCAGCAGCCAGGACGGGACTAGCGGGACCCGGGAGCAGTTCTTC.

The CDR3: CASSQDGQGGPGELFF. The CDR3 coding sequence is TGCGCCAGCAGCCAAGACGGACAGGGCGGACCCGGGGAGCTGTTTTTT. The rearrangement joins TRBV4-3 to TRBJ2-2; 8 bases line up with TRBD1. Germline CDR1 is LGHNA and CDR2 is YSLEER. The CDR3 length is 16 residues. V lost 0 bases, J lost 6 bases, and 6 bases stayed unmatched.

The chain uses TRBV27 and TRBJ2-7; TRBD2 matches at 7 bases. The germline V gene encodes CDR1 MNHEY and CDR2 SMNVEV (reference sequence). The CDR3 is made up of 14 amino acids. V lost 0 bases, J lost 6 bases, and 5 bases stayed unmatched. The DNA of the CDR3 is TGTGCCAGCAGTTTATCTGGGGGGGTCTCCGAGCAGTACTTC. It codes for CASSLSGGVSEQYF.

The CDR3 protein is CASSLGGGNQETQYF. CDR3 coding DNA: TGCGCCAGCAGCTTGGGCGGAGGCAATCAAGAGACCCAGTACTTC. The rearrangement links TRBV5-1 to TRBJ2-5; tentative D call: TRBD2 (5 bases). The CDR3 loop spans 15 amino acids. Germline V gene data show CDR1 as SGHRS and CDR2 as YFSETQ. V was shortened by 0 bases and J by 2 bases, with 11 bases between the two germline ends. Together with reference TRBV5-1 and TRBJ2-5, the CDR3 gives the full variable domain: KAGVTQTPRYLIKTRGQQVTLSCSPISGHRSVSWYQQTPGQGLQFLFEYFSETQRNKGNFPGRFSGRQFSNSRSEMNVSTLELGDSALYLCASSLGGGNQETQYFGPGTRLLVL.

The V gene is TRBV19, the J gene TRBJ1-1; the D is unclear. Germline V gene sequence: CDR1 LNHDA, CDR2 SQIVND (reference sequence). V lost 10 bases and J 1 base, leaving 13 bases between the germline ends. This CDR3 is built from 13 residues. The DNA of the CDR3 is TGTGCCAATAGCCGGCGGAAGAACACTGAAGCTTTCTTT. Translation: CANSRRKNTEAFF.

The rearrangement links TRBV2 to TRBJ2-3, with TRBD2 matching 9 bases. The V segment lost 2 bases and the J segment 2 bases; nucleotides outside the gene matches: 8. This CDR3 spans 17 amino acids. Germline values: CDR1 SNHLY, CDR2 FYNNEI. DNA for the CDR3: TGTGCCAGCAGTGAAATTGGGCTAGCGGGGTCCACAGATACGCAGTATTTT. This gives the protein CASSEIGLAGSTDTQYF.

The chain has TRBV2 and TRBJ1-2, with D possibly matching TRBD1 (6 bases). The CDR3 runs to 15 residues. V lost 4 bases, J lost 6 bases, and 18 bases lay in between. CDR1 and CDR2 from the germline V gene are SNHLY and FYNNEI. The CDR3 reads CASSVRGAKGDGYTF. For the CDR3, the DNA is TGTGCCAGCAGTGTTAGAGGGGCCAAGGGGGATGGCTACACCTTC. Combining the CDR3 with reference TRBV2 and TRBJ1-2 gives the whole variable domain EPEVTQTPSHQVTQMGQEVILRCVPISNHLYFYWYRQILGQKVEFLVSFYNNEISEKSEIFDDQFSVERPDGSNFTLKIRSTKLEDSAMYFCASSVRGAKGDGYTFGSGTRLTVV.